This T cell receptor (beta chain) derives from a study of T cells in Graves' hyperthyroidism and ophthalmopathy (dated by TCRdb to about 2019). In the study overall: Peripheral blood samples were taken at initial diagnosis, before any treatment was given. The study also compared thyroid tissue and blood T-cell repertoires from a handful of Graves' hyperthyroidism patients. TCR V-J signatures able to tell the groups apart were searched for in a discovery cohort of 100 patients, of whom fewer than 45 had Graves' ophthalmopathy and some 60 had stable Graves' hyperthyroidism. The paper describes TCR Vbeta CDR3 sequencing of fewer than 150 peripheral blood samples, made up of some 42 ophthalmopathy patients, 70 to 75 hyperthyroidism patients and 17 progressor patients. Once sampling was done, hyperthyroidism patients were given methimazole at a starting dose of 30 mg daily, whereas ophthalmopathy patients were given high-dose intravenous methylprednisolone. The 100 discovery patients were divided at random into training and test sets in a 7:3 ratio. Prospective prediction of ophthalmopathy was tested in an independent validation cohort of fewer than 20 hyperthyroidism patients and 15 to 17 patients who later progressed to ophthalmopathy.

The TCR beta CDR3 regions were amplified from RNA transcripts. The TCR CDR3 was subjected to a first round of RT-PCR using the HTBI primer set and the Qiagen OneStep RT-PCR kit. The libraries were constructed in a second round of multiplex PCR and then size-selected and purified. Sequencing of the libraries was done on an Illumina HiSeq2000 using paired-end 100 bp reads. The original pipeline was this. Raw data were processed with SOAPnuke, discarding reads with adapters, uncalled bases, mean Phred below 15, or no exact constant-primer or identifier match. High-quality paired reads were merged with COPE v1.2.5, and unique nucleotide sequences were defined as clonotypes. MiTCR v1.1 was used to align the clonotypes against IMGT TRBV, TRBD and TRBJ reference segments. Only V-J combinations with frequency above 0.0001, covering 98% to 99.2% of repertoires, were analysed. A TCS score was defined as the ratio of F50 (clonal expansion) to E x V (chaos), with BLOSUM62-based TCRdist applied between CDR3 peptides within each V-J. Welch's t-statistics and random forest reduced roughly 530 V-J features to roughly 13, which were used in a naive Bayes classifier (R e1071). The public reads were reprocessed in TCRdb via fastp at Q25 and MiXCR, keeping in-frame beta chains. Identical CDR3 protein sequences are pooled into one entry, listed with their most common genes and DNA. Clone size and V and J calls follow TCRdb, not the original study. This sample comprises 200,000 to 250,000 distinct CDR3 sequences, 17% of them detected only once. Roughly 53% of the sample belongs to the ten largest clones.

Overall study results and their limits: In validation, the model predicted progression to ophthalmopathy a median of approximately 6.6 months before onset, with over 55% sensitivity and around 76% specificity. Sample size was not statistically predetermined, and blinding of investigators to group allocation was not performed. Ophthalmopathy was separated from stable hyperthyroidism by a 13 V-J signature model, with around 88% sensitivity and 81% to 82% specificity obtained in cross-validation and 80%/75% obtained in testing. Blood samples also contained most of the expanded thyroid clonotypes (frequency above 0.001), which suggests that blood repertoires may reflect thyroid immune responses.

Stable Graves' hyperthyroidism was defined as the absence of progression to ophthalmopathy over 18 months of follow-up. The hyperthyroidism patients were between 18 and 65 years old and newly diagnosed, with a disease duration of less than 2 months. Any patient with an uncontrolled infection, another autoimmune disease, pregnancy or lactation was excluded. Clinical symptoms, serum thyroxine and TRAb, thyroid ultrasound, and orbital computed tomography formed the basis for the diagnoses. PBMCs were separated from approximately 10 ml of fresh peripheral blood using Ficoll-Paque density gradient centrifugation. Total RNA was extracted with Trizol reagent, and quality was checked on an Agilent 2100 Bioanalyzer. For this clonotype: The antigen it recognizes is unknown. No much larger clone is present one base from it, and per-base qualities are unavailable.

The CDR3 runs 15 amino acids, cysteine and phenylalanine included. Solely the CDR3 DNA is kept, with 45 bases framed from the first base. The germline V gene encodes CDR1 LGHDT and CDR2 YNNKEL (reference sequence). The receptor chain draws on TRBV3-1 and TRBJ2-1; a tentative D match to TRBD1 spans 6 bases. The last part of the DNA fits TRBJ2-7 better; the J call may be wrong. The receptor was derived from a man over 45 with Graves' hyperthyroidism. The sequenced material came from blood. In nucleotide form, the sequence is TGTGCCAGCAGCCAAGATTTACAGGGTTACAATGAGCAGTACTTC. This codes for CASSQDLQGYNEQYF.